This T cell receptor (beta chain) was found in a study of graft-versus-host responses after intestinal transplantation (dated by TCRdb to the early 2020s). General notes on the study: Recipients received multivisceral, liver-intestinal, or isolated intestinal transplants. Anti-thymocyte globulin induction was given to all recipients, followed by maintenance tacrolimus and steroids for approximately three years. Bulk TCR-beta CDR3 sequencing was used to track graft-versus-host and host-versus-graft alloreactive T cell clones in the graft, circulation and bone marrow after intestinal transplantation. Alloreactive clones were identified by sequencing pre-transplant mixed lymphocyte reaction products and comparing them with unstimulated pre-transplant donor and recipient T cells. A cohort of 24 intestinal transplant recipients, including one retransplant, was enrolled, and a few patients lacking pretransplant specimens were excluded. A peak of at least 4% donor T cells among recipient peripheral blood mononuclear cells was the definition used for donor T cell macrochimerism. Rather than being sequenced by the commercial service, samples from a few later patients were sequenced in-house on an Illumina MiSeq and processed with MiXCR. Broader findings and caveats from the paper: The relatively low number and heterogeneity of intestinal transplant patients limited the conclusions. Early after transplant, peak levels of circulating GvH clones were associated with declines in HvG clones. In patients with donor T cell macrochimerism, the allografts had high GvH to HvG T cell clonal ratios. GvH clones turned up in recipient bone marrow, with some appearing earlier in ileal mucosa or blood, a pattern consistent with an intestinal mucosal origin.

The method was the immunoSEQ multiplex PCR assay. Adaptive Biotechnologies carried out high-throughput TCR-beta CDR3 sequencing of genomic DNA for most patients. The authors processed their data as follows. Adaptive's ImmunoSEQ software was the source of the TCR sequencing data for roughly 19 patients, while a few other patients were processed with MiXCR and VDJtools. Because the origin of CDR3 nucleotide sequences shared between donor and recipient could not be assigned, those sequences were removed. At least 2-fold expansion over unstimulated cells and a minimum CFSE-low frequency of 0.002% (template counts) or 0.001% (read counts) were required for clones to be classified as alloreactive. A clone was considered mappable if detected in the sequenced pre-transplant spleen, lymph node, or MLR CFSE-low populations of the donor or recipient. The cumulative frequency of alloreactive clones was calculated as a percentage of all sequences, weighted by copy number. TCRdb took over this immuneACCESS table, retaining in-frame rearrangements with V and J assigned. Such tables are incomplete; in checked studies, under half of the missing clones stem from an unresolved V gene, and the remainder is unexplained. The V and J calls and clone size were taken over from that table, and D and trimming were inferred from the DNA. The sample yields nearly 100,000 clones; about nine tenths were counted once. The ten largest clones capture about 16% of the sample.

The CDR3, cysteine through phenylalanine, is 16 amino acids long. Only the CDR3 DNA is retained, 48 bases long and in frame from the first base. The CDR1 and CDR2 encoded by the germline V gene are SGHDT and YYEEEE. The trim is 4 bases for V and 7 bases for J, with a gap of 20 bases between the germline ends. Blood samples were collected up to 4 times in the first month after transplant and then at least monthly when available. As to this clone: Its antigen target is currently unknown. The input lacks base qualities; no much larger clone sits a single base away.

The TCR was taken from a human patient who received an intestinal transplant, so some T cells may come from the graft donor. The sequences come from PBMCs, collected 450 to 480 days after intestinal transplant. The rearranged segments are TRBV5-6 and TRBJ2-2, with the D gene not clear enough to name. This receptor has the CDR3 CASSLPGHPGGGELFF. The nucleotide sequence reads TGTGCCAGCAGCCTACCGGGCCATCCAGGCGGCGGGGAGCTGTTTTTT.